The source of this TCR beta chain is a study of T cell responses to AZD1222 COVID-19 vaccine (dated by TCRdb to the early 2020s). Looking at the study overall: A total of 233 trial participants underwent TCR sequencing, of whom about 210 received two doses of AZD1222 and around 26 received two doses of the MenACWY control vaccine. Trial participants were enrolled into age subgroups of 18-55, 56-69 and 70-plus years, which contained about 150, 28 and 57 TCR-sequenced participants, respectively. General findings and caveats noted by the study authors: Spike-specific TCR breadth and depth rose significantly after two AZD1222 doses compared with day 0 and with MenACWY recipients. Reportedly, almost half of the unique spike-specific TCRs recognized epitopes lying outside the regions that are mutated in the B.1.351 and B.1.1.7 variants. Vaccine-associated CD4 TCRs spanned the whole spike protein, with dominant responses in regions 160-218 and 743-854. In the small 56-69-year group, the increase in depth fell short of significance, most likely because of low power. No day 14 peak-response samples were available, so repertoires were characterized only after the peak T cell response. Participants were mostly white British, with more females than males. The authors suggested clonal diversity may have been underestimated. Conclusions about previously exposed vaccinees are limited because only 6 or 7 AZD1222 recipients were SARS-CoV-2 seropositive at baseline.

For this clone: The antigen it binds to is not known. No quality values exist for individual bases; no much larger clone is one base distant.

The CDR3 regions of human TCRbeta chains were analyzed by immunosequencing. As for how the authors treated the data: Repertoire TCRs were checked for matches against a reference library of SARS-CoV-2-specific TCRs that had been generated using the MIRA antigen-specificity platform. Breadth was defined as the fraction of unique TCRs that were SARS-CoV-2-associated. Depth was defined as the fraction of total T cells that were SARS-CoV-2-associated. Using the MIRA data, each spike-specific TCR was mapped to the spike region that the TCR reacts to and placed in a CD4 or CD8 class. Log10-transformed breadth and depth values were compared by one-way ANOVA with Sidak's multiple comparisons tests. As stored in TCRdb, this immuneACCESS dataset retains in-frame rearrangements with V and J assigned. A fraction of the clones does not appear; measured against another copy, unresolved V genes explain less than half of the discrepancy, and the remainder lacks a known reason. V and J calls and clone size follow that table, whereas D and trimming were derived from the DNA. The sample table records 70,000 to 95,000 clones; 88% of these occur just once. 6.9% of the sample goes to the ten largest clones.

What this sample's time point label stands for: about 28 days (+/-7) after the second vaccine dose. AZD1222 recipients whose second dose came at about 4 weeks and those whose second dose came at about 12 weeks were combined into one group, since spike-specific TCR depth and breadth did not differ between the two schedules. Vaccinee samples were obtained from the UK trials COV001 and COV002, which included a single-blind randomized controlled phase 2/3 trial of AZD1222 (ChAdOx1 nCoV-19) in healthy adults. For TCRbeta chain sequencing, PBMC samples from trial participants were taken at day 0 and at day 28 after the second dose. The germline V gene encodes CDR1 MGHRA and CDR2 YSYEKL. The CDR3, cysteine through phenylalanine, is 17 amino acids long. Just the 51-base CDR3 DNA is kept, in frame starting at base 1. Trimming leaves V shorter by 1 base and J shorter by 4 bases, with the junction holding 10 bases beyond the gene matches.

Rearrangement joined TRBV4-1 to TRBJ1-3; TRBD1 fits 7 bases in the junction. The specimen was peripheral blood, collected 28 days after the second AZD1222 dose. The origin of this receptor is an adult who received the AZD1222 COVID-19 vaccine. This receptor has the CDR3 CASSQGSPTGRGNTIYF. The sequenced DNA: TGCGCCAGCAGCCAAGGAAGTCCGACAGGGAGAGGAAACACCATATATTTT.